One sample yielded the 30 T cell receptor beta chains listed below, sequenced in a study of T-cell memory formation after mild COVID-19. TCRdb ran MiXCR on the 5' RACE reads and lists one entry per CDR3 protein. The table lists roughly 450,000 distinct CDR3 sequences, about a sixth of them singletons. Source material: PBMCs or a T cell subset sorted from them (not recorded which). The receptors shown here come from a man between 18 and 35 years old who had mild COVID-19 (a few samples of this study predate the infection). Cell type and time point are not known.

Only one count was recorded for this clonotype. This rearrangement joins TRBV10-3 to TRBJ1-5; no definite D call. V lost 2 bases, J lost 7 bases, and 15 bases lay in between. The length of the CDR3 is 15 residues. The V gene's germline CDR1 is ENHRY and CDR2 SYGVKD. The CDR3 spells CAISEATNRGQPQHF. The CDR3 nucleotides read TGTGCCATCAGTGAGGCGACCAATCGAGGGCAGCCCCAGCATTTT.

CDR3 bases: TGTGCCAGCAGCTGGGACAGGGGGCGCAATGAGCAGTTCTTC. It translates to CASSWDRGRNEQFF. The gene calls are TRBV11-2 and TRBJ2-1; TRBD1 matches 12 bases. The CDR3 length is 14 residues. The J segment lost 6 bases and the V segment lost 4 bases, leaving 1 base of the junction unmatched. Germline V gene lookup returns CDR1 SGHAT and CDR2 FQNNGV.

The CDR3 DNA sequence: TGTGCCAGCAGCTCTACGGGCGCAGGCTCATCTAATGAAAAACTGTTTTTT. It yields the protein CASSSTGAGSSNEKLFF. The chain combines TRBV5-4 with TRBJ1-4; no definite D call. The CDR3 sequence is 17 residues long. The germline V gene encodes CDR1 SGHNT and CDR2 YYREEE (reference sequence). V dropped 3 bases and J dropped 3 bases, with 18 bases sitting between them.

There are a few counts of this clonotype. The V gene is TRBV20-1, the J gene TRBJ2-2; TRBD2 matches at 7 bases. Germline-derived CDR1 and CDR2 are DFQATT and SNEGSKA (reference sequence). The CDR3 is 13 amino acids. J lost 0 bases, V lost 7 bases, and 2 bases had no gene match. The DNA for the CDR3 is TGCAGTGGGGGAGGGACGAACACCGGGGAGCTGTTTTTT. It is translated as CSGGGTNTGELFF.

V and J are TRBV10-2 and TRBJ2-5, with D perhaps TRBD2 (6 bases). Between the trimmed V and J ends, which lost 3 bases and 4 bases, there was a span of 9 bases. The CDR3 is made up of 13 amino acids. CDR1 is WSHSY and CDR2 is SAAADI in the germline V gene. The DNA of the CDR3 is TGCGCCAGCAGTGAATGGGGAGGAGAGACCCAGTACTTC. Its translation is CASSEWGGETQYF.

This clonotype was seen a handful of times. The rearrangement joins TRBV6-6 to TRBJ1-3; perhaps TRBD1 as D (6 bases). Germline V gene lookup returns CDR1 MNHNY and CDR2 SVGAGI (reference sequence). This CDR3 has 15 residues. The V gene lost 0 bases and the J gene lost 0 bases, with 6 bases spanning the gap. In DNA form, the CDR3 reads TGTGCCAGCAGTTACTCAGGGGGCTCTGGAAACACCATATATTTT. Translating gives CASSYSGGSGNTIYF.

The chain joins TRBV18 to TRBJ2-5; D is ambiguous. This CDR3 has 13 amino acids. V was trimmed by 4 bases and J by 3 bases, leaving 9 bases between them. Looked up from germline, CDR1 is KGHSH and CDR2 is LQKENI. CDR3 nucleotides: TGTGCCAGCTCACGGTCGGTCGAAGAGACCCAGTACTTC. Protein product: CASSRSVEETQYF.

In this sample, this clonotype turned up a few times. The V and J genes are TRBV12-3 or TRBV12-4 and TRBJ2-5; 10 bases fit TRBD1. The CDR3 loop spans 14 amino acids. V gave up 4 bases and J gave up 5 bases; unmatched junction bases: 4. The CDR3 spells CASSWDRGEETQYF. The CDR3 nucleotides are TGTGCCAGCAGTTGGGACAGGGGAGAGGAGACCCAGTACTTC.

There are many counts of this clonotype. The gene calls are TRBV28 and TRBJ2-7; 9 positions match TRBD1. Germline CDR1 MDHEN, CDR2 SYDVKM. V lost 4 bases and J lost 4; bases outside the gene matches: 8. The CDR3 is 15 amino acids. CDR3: CASSSGQGPLYEQYV. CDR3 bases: TGTGCCAGCAGTTCAGGACAGGGGCCCCTATACGAGCAGTACGTC.

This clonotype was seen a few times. The chain's CDR3 is CAWTKVSSGNTIYF. CDR3 in DNA: TGTGCCTGGACCAAAGTGAGCTCTGGAAACACCATATATTTT. This sequence joins TRBV30 and TRBJ1-3, with D unclear. The CDR3 spans 14 residues. The V and J ends lost 4 bases and 0 bases respectively, with 10 bases between them. Germline lookup yields CDR1 GTSNPN and CDR2 SVGIG (reference sequence).

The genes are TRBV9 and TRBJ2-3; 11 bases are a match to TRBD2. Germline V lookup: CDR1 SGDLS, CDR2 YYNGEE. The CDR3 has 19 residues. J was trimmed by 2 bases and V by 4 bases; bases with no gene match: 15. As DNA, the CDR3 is TGTGCCAGCAGCCCCCAGGTTAGCGGGGGGGTGGGGGTCACAGATACGCAGTATTTT. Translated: CASSPQVSGGVGVTDTQYF.

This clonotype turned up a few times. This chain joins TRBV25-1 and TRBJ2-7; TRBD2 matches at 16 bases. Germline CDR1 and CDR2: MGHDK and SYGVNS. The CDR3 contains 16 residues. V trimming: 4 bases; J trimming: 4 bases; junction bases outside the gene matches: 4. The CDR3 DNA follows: TGTGCCAGCAGTGGCGGGACTAGCGGGGGGGCGTACGAGCAGTACTTC. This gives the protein CASSGGTSGGAYEQYF.

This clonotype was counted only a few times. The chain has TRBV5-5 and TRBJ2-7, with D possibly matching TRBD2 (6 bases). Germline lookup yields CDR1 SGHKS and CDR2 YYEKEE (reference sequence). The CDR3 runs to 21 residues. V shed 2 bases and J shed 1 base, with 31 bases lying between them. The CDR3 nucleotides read TGTGCCAGCAGCTTAACGACGGAAGCGGGCAAGAAGTCGACTCGATCCTACGAGCAGTACTTC. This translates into CASSLTTEAGKKSTRSYEQYF.

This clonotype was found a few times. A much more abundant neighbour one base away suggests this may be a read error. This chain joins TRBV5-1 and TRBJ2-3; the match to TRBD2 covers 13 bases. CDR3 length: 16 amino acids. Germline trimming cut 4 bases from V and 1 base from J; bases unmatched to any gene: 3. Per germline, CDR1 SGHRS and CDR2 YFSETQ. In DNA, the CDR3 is TGCGCCAGCAGCACCGGACTAGCGGGGGGCACAGATACGCAGTATTTT. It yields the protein CASSTGLAGGTDTQYF.

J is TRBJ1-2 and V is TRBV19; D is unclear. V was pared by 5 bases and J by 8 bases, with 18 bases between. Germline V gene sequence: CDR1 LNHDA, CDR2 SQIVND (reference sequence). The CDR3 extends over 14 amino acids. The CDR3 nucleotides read TGTGCCAGTAGTGTACGTCGGTCCGATAGAGGCTACACCTTC. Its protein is CASSVRRSDRGYTF.

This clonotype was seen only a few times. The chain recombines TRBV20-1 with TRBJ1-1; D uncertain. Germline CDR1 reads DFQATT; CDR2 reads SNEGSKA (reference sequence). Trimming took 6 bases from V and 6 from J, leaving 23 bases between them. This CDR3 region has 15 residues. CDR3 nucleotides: TGCAGTGCAGACATATTAGGTGGTGAGACTGCTGAAGCTTTCTTT. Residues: CSADILGGETAEAFF.

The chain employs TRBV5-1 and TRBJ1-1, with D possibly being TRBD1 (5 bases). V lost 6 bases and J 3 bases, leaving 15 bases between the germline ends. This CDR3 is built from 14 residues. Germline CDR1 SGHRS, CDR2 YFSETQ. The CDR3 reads CASTWGRADTEAFF. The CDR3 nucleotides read TGCGCCAGCACCTGGGGCAGGGCAGACACTGAAGCTTTCTTT.

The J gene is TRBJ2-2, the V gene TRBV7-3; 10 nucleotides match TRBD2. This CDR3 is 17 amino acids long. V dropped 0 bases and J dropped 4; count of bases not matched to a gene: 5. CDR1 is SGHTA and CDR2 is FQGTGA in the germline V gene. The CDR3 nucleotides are TGTGCCAGCAGCTTAACGTCAGCGGGGGGGCGCACCGGGGAGCTGTTTTTT. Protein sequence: CASSLTSAGGRTGELFF.

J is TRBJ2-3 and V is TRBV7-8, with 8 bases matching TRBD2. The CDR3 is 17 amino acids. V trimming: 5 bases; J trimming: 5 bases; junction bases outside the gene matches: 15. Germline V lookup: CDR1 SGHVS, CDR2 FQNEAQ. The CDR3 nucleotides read TGTGCCAGCAGCACCAAAGGGGGGACTAGGTGGGGAGATACGCAGTATTTT. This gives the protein CASSTKGGTRWGDTQYF. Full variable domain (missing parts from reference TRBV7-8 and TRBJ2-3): GAGVSQSPRYKVAKRGQDVALRCDPISGHVSLFWYQQALGQGPEFLTYFQNEAQLDKSGLPSDRFFAERPEGSVSTLKIQRTQQEDSAVYLCASSTKGGTRWGDTQYFGPGTRLTVL.

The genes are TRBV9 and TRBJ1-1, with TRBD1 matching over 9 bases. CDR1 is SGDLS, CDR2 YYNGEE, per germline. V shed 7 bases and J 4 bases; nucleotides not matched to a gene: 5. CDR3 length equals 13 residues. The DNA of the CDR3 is TGTGCCAGCGGAACGACAGGGGGCACTGAAGCTTTCTTT. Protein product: CASGTTGGTEAFF.

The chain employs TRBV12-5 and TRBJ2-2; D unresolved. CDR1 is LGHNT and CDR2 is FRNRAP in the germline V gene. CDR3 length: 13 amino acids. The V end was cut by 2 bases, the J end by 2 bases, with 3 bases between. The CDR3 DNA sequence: TGTGCTAGTGGTTTGATAAACACCGGGGAGCTGTTTTTT. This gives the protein CASGLINTGELFF.

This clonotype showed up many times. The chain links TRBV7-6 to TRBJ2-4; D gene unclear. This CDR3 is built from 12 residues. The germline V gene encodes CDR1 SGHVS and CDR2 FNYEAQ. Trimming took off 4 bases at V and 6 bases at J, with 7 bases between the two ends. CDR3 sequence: CASSSPGNIQYF. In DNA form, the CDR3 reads TGTGCCAGCAGCTCCCCAGGAAACATTCAGTACTTC.

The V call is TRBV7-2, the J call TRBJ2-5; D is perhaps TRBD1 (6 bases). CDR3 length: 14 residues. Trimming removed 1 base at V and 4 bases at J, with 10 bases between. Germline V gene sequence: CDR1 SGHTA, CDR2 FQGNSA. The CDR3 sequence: CASSLGGGPETQYF. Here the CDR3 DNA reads TGTGCCAGCAGCTTAGGTGGGGGCCCAGAGACCCAGTACTTC.

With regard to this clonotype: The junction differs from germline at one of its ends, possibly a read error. The CDR3 nucleotides read TGTGCCAGCACGACGTCTGGGCAGCCCAAGCATTTT. It specifies CASTTSGQPKHF. The V and J genes are TRBV3-1 and TRBJ1-5; D is uncertain. The CDR3 runs 12 residues. In germline, CDR1 is LGHDT, CDR2 YNNKEL (reference sequence). The variable domain in full, completed from reference TRBV3-1 and TRBJ1-5, reads DTAVSQTPKYLVTQMGNDKSIKCEQNLGHDTMYWYKQDSKKFLKIMFSYNNKELIINETVPNRFSPKSPDKAHLNLHINSLELGDSAVYFCASTTSGQPKHFGDGTRLSIL.

This CDR3 reads CASSLGGGTETQYF. The CDR3 DNA is TGTGCCAGCAGCTTAGGAGGGGGCACAGAGACCCAGTACTTC. This rearrangement joins TRBV7-9 to TRBJ2-5; 7 bases are a match to TRBD1. In germline, CDR1 is SEHNR, CDR2 FQNEAQ (reference sequence). J gave up 4 bases and V 1 base, and 3 bases lay outside the gene matches. The CDR3 is 14 residues long.

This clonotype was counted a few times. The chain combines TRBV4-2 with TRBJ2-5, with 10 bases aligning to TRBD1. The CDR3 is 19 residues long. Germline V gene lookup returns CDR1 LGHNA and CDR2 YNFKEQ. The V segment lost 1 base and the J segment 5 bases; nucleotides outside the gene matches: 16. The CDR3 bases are TGTGCCAGCAGCCAAGGACAGGGGGCCATGTCGGGGGCCGGGGAGACCCAGTACTTC. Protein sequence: CASSQGQGAMSGAGETQYF.

CDR3 coding DNA: TGTGCCAGCAGCTTGGTTTCGGGGGATTATACGCAGTATTTT. Its protein is CASSLVSGDYTQYF. The chain employs TRBV5-6 and TRBJ2-3, with D maybe TRBD2 (6 bases). The CDR3 is made up of 14 amino acids. V was pared by 0 bases and J by 7 bases, with 12 bases between. Germline lookup yields CDR1 SGHDT and CDR2 YYEEEE.

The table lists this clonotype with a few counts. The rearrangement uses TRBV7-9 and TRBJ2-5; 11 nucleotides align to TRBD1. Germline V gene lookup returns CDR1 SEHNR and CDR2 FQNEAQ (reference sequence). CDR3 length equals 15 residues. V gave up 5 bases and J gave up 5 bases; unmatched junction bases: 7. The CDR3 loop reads CASSDRDRGFETQYF. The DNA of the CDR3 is TGTGCCAGCAGCGACCGGGACAGGGGGTTTGAGACCCAGTACTTC.

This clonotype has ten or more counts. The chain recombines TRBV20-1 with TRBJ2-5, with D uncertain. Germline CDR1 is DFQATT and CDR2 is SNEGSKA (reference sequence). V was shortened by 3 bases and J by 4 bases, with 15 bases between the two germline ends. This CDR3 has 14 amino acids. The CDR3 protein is CSARSGEQAETQYF. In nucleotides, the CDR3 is TGCAGTGCTAGGAGTGGCGAGCAGGCAGAGACCCAGTACTTC.

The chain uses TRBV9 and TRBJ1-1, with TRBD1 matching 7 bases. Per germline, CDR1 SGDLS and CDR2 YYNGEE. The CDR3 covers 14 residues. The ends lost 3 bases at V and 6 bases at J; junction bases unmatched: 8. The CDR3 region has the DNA TGTGCCAGCAGCGAGACCGACAGGGAGGCTGAAGCTTTCTTT. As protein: CASSETDREAEAFF.